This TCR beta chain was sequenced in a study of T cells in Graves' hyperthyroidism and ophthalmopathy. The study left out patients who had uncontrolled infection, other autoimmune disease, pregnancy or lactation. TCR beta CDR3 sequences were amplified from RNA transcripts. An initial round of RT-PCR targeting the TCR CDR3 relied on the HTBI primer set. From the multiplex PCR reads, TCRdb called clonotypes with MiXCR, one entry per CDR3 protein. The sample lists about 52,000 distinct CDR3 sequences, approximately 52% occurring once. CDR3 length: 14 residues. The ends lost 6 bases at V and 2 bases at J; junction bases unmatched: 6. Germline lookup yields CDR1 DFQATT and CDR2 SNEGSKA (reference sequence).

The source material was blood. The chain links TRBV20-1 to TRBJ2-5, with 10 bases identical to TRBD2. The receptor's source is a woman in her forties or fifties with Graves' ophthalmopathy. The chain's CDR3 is CSAVAGLAQETQYF. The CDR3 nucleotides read TGCAGTGCCGTTGCGGGACTAGCGCAAGAGACCCAGTACTTC.